The text below deals with one T cell receptor beta chain. This specimen comes from a study of Ad26.COV2.S vaccination and SARS-CoV-2 variants. The CDR3 runs 16 residues. The germline V gene has CDR1 SGHDT and CDR2 YYEEEE. Trimming pared 4 bases from V and 4 bases from J, leaving 19 bases between. Treatment described: about 20 received Ad26.COV2.S at low or high dose, single or two shots; five or six received placebo; per-sample allocation not given. After the first vaccine or placebo injection, samples were drawn on day 63. Donation came from an adult in Boston who was aged 18-55 years. Sequenced by immunoSEQ multiplex PCR; TCRdb stores in-frame clones only, minus some. The sample shows 380,000 or so clones, under 90% of them seen only once.

The sequence came from a person aged 18-60 years who received the Ad26.COV2.S COVID-19 vaccine or a placebo. Sequencing was performed on peripheral blood, taken in a trial of Ad26.COV2.S vaccine versus placebo. The chain recombines TRBV5-6 with TRBJ2-3, with D maybe TRBD2 (6 bases). In DNA, the CDR3 is TGTGCCAGCAGCGTACTAGCTTCCGTCGCCCCAGATACGCAGTATTTT. Translating it yields CASSVLASVAPDTQYF.